The rows below give T cell receptor beta chains drawn from one sample of a study of T cell changes during pregnancy in multiple sclerosis. Clones were sequenced by immunoSEQ multiplex PCR, and TCRdb holds only the in-frame ones, with some missing. There are about 67,000 clones in the sample; roughly nine tenths occur only once, and more than 1.4% lies in the top ten. Sequencing was performed on peripheral blood, taken in the second trimester of pregnancy. The source of these receptors is a female donor with multiple sclerosis, enrolled in a pregnancy study. CDR3s include the opening cysteine and the closing phenylalanine or tryptophan. Each record gives: V gene, D gene, J gene, CDR3 protein, CDR3 DNA. A D gene is named only where the DNA matches it firmly.

v_call: TRBV7-2; d_call: TRBD1; j_call: TRBJ2-7; cdr3_aa: CASSSRGQAYEQYF; cdr3_nt: TGTGCCAGCAGCAGTCGAGGACAGGCCTACGAGCAGTACTTC
v_call: TRBV2; d_call: TRBD2; j_call: TRBJ2-3; cdr3_aa: CASSGRTSSADTQYF; cdr3_nt: TGTGCCAGCAGTGGTAGGACTAGCTCGGCAGATACGCAGTATTTT
v_call: TRBV18; d_call: TRBD1; j_call: TRBJ2-2; cdr3_aa: CASSRDRGRNTGELFF; cdr3_nt: TGTGCCAGCTCACGTGACAGGGGGCGAAACACCGGGGAGCTGTTTTTT
v_call: TRBV27; d_call: TRBD2; j_call: TRBJ2-1; cdr3_aa: CASLRLAGVPGEQFF; cdr3_nt: TGTGCCAGTTTAAGACTAGCGGGAGTTCCGGGGGAGCAGTTCTTC
v_call: TRBV6-5; d_call: TRBD2; j_call: TRBJ2-7; cdr3_aa: CASSNSGSETWYF; cdr3_nt: TGTGCCAGCAGTAATAGCGGGAGCGAAACCTGGTACTTC
v_call: TRBV4-1; d_call: TRBD1; j_call: TRBJ1-2; cdr3_aa: CASSQDQDRGHGYTF; cdr3_nt: TGCGCCAGCAGCCAAGATCAGGACAGGGGGCATGGCTACACCTTC
v_call: TRBV5-1; d_call: TRBD2; j_call: TRBJ2-5; cdr3_aa: CASRLTSGGETQYF; cdr3_nt: TGCGCCAGCAGGTTGACTAGCGGGGGTGAGACCCAGTACTTC
v_call: TRBV7-8; d_call: NA; j_call: TRBJ1-4; cdr3_aa: CASSLLGAGQDEKLFF; cdr3_nt: TGTGCCAGCAGCTTACTAGGGGCCGGTCAGGATGAAAAACTGTTTTTT
v_call: TRBV7-9; d_call: TRBD1; j_call: TRBJ2-2; cdr3_aa: CASSYGQGATGELFF; cdr3_nt: TGTGCCAGCAGCTACGGACAGGGGGCCACCGGGGAGCTGTTTTTT
v_call: TRBV5-1; d_call: NA; j_call: TRBJ2-2; cdr3_aa: CASSLALATGELFF; cdr3_nt: TGCGCCAGCAGCTTAGCATTAGCCACCGGGGAGCTGTTTTTT
v_call: TRBV2; d_call: NA; j_call: TRBJ2-3; cdr3_aa: CASKGSPLTDTQYF; cdr3_nt: TGTGCCAGCAAGGGGTCTCCCCTCACAGATACGCAGTATTTT
v_call: TRBV11-2; d_call: NA; j_call: TRBJ2-1; cdr3_aa: CASSLDGGGVKDEQFF; cdr3_nt: TGTGCCAGCAGCTTAGACGGTGGGGGCGTTAAGGATGAGCAGTTCTTC
v_call: TRBV12-5; d_call: NA; j_call: TRBJ1-2; cdr3_aa: CASSLNYGYTF; cdr3_nt: TGTGCTAGTTCCCTTAACTATGGCTACACCTTC
v_call: TRBV5-6; d_call: TRBD2; j_call: TRBJ2-1; cdr3_aa: CASSFRPSGNNEQFF; cdr3_nt: TGTGCCAGCAGCTTTAGGCCAAGCGGGAACAATGAGCAGTTCTTC
v_call: TRBV19; d_call: TRBD1; j_call: TRBJ2-7; cdr3_aa: CASSIIGTGEYEQYF; cdr3_nt: TGTGCCAGTAGTATTATCGGGACAGGGGAATACGAGCAGTACTTC
v_call: TRBV7-2; d_call: NA; j_call: TRBJ1-4; cdr3_aa: CASSLAGGTTNEKLFF; cdr3_nt: TGTGCCAGCAGCTTAGCCGGGGGTACAACTAATGAAAAACTGTTTTTT
v_call: TRBV30; d_call: TRBD1; j_call: TRBJ1-5; cdr3_aa: CAWSMGQGVGQPQHF; cdr3_nt: TGTGCCTGGAGTATGGGACAGGGGGTTGGTCAGCCCCAGCATTTT
v_call: TRBV4-1; d_call: NA; j_call: TRBJ1-3; cdr3_aa: CASSQDRGSGNTIYF; cdr3_nt: TGCGCCAGCAGCCAAGATAGAGGATCTGGAAACACCATATATTTT
v_call: TRBV28; d_call: NA; j_call: TRBJ2-7; cdr3_aa: CASSLPLTGEGQYF; cdr3_nt: TGTGCCAGCAGTTTACCCCTGACCGGGGAAGGGCAGTACTTC
v_call: TRBV5-1; d_call: TRBD1; j_call: TRBJ1-4; cdr3_aa: CASNDPGTGKEKLFF; cdr3_nt: TGCGCCAGCAACGATCCAGGGACAGGGAAAGAAAAACTGTTTTTT
v_call: TRBV25-1; d_call: NA; j_call: TRBJ2-2; cdr3_aa: CASSESGTGNTGELFF; cdr3_nt: TGTGCCAGCAGTGAATCCGGGACTGGGAACACCGGGGAGCTGTTTTTT